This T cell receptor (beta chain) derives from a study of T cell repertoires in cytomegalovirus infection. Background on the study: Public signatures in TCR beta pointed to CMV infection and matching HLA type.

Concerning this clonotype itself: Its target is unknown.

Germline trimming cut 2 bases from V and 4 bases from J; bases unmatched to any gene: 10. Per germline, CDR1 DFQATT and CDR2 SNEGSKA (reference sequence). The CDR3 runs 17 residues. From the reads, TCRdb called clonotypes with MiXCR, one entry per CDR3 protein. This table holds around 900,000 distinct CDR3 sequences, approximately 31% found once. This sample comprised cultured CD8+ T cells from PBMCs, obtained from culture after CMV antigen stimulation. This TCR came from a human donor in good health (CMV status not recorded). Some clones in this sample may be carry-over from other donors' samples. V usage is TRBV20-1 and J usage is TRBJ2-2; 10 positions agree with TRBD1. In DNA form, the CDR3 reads TGCAGTGCTAGAACATGGAACCGGGACAGGGGCACCGGGGAGCTGTTTTTT. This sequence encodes CSARTWNRDRGTGELFF.